These 26 T cell receptor beta chains were sequenced from one sample in a study of Graves' ophthalmopathy and Graves' hyperthyroidism. For repertoire sequencing, the TCR beta CDR3 regions were amplified from RNA transcripts. An initial RT-PCR round employing HTBI primers preceded a second-round multiplex PCR. MiXCR, run by TCRdb on the multiplex PCR reads, gives a single entry per CDR3 protein. The sample has 200,000 to 250,000 distinct CDR3 sequences, roughly a fifth seen once. Sequenced material: peripheral blood. These receptors all stem from a woman aged 45-65 years with Graves' ophthalmopathy.

This clonotype has a handful of counts. The chain uses TRBV9 and TRBJ1-2; no reliable D call. Germline CDR1 SGDLS, CDR2 YYNGEE. V was pared by 3 bases and J by 2 bases, with 17 bases between. The CDR3 length is 16 residues. This CDR3 reads CASSAFPRVRNYGYTF. CDR3 DNA: TGTGCCAGCAGCGCCTTCCCCAGAGTGAGGAACTATGGCTACACCTTC.

The rearrangement links TRBV28 to TRBJ2-5, with TRBD2 identical over 8 bases. The germline CDR1 and CDR2 sequences are MDHEN and SYDVKM. Unmatched junction bases numbered 15, after V lost 3 bases and J lost 6 bases. The CDR3 has 17 residues. The CDR3 spells CASSLRALAGAAKTQYF. The CDR3 DNA is TGTGCCAGCAGTTTGCGCGCTCTAGCGGGCGCCGCGAAGACCCAGTACTTC.

This clonotype was recorded at least ten times. The chain combines TRBV11-2 with TRBJ2-5; D uncertain. The CDR3 runs 19 residues. Germline assignment: CDR1 SGHAT and CDR2 FQNNGV. V lost 6 bases to trimming and J lost 2 bases, with 28 bases between them. The CDR3 loop reads CASRQHRAPLISRQETQYF. CDR3 in DNA: TGTGCCAGCAGACAACATCGGGCCCCTCTAATTTCCCGACAAGAGACCCAGTACTTC.

The CDR3 reads CASSSLTGMNTEAFF. The CDR3 DNA is TGTGCCAGCAGCTCCTTGACAGGCATGAACACTGAAGCTTTCTTT. The chain employs TRBV7-9 and TRBJ1-1; the D gene is possibly TRBD1 (6 bases). Per the germline V gene, CDR1 is SEHNR and CDR2 is FQNEAQ (reference sequence). V lost 4 bases to trimming and J lost 0 bases, with 12 bases between them. The CDR3 runs 15 residues.

The CDR3 spells CSARVGLANEQYF. The CDR3 DNA reads as TGCAGTGCTAGAGTTGGACTAGCCAACGAGCAGTACTTC. This chain connects TRBV20-1 to TRBJ2-7; 8 bases agree with TRBD2. Trimming removed 1 base from V and 5 bases from J; junction bases left unmatched: 4. The CDR3 is 13 residues long. The germline V gene has CDR1 DFQATT and CDR2 SNEGSKA (reference sequence).

This clonotype was found many times. The chain is built from TRBV6-5 and TRBJ2-7, with a tentative D call TRBD2 (5 bases). CDR3 length equals 13 residues. V was cut by 2 bases and J by 2 bases, with 7 bases left in between. Germline V gives CDR1 MNHEY, CDR2 SVGAGI. CDR3 sequence: CASSYPGTYEQYF. CDR3 DNA: TGTGCCAGCAGTTACCCCGGGACCTACGAGCAGTACTTC.

Many counts were recorded for this clonotype. The rearrangement links TRBV30 to TRBJ1-1, with TRBD1 as a possible D gene (5 bases). Between the trimmed V and J ends, which lost 8 bases and 5 bases, there was a span of 24 bases. The germline gives CDR1 GTSNPN, CDR2 SVGIG (reference sequence). This CDR3 has 15 amino acids. The CDR3 reads CALTRRDRGGTEAFF. CDR3 nucleotides: TGTGCCCTTACTCGCCGGGACCGGGGAGGAACTGAAGCTTTCTTT.

In its sample, this clonotype was seen many times. This chain connects TRBV12-3 or TRBV12-4 to TRBJ1-2; D is unresolved. The V gene lost 8 bases and the J gene lost 4 bases, with 17 bases spanning the gap. The CDR3 length is 14 residues. In DNA, the CDR3 is TGTGCCAGCCTCGGAGGTGGGCAGTTCTATGGCTACACCTTC. This encodes CASLGGGQFYGYTF.

This chain connects TRBV6-5 to TRBJ2-7, with D uncertain. Trimming took off 1 base at V and 0 bases at J, with 7 bases between the two ends. The CDR3 consists of 14 residues. Per the germline V gene, CDR1 is MNHEY and CDR2 is SVGAGI. The CDR3 DNA is TGTGCCAGCAGTTACTTCCCCGACTCCTACGAGCAGTACTTC. Translated, it gives CASSYFPDSYEQYF.

At least ten counts were recorded for this clonotype. The V call is TRBV30, the J call TRBJ2-5; D not certain. This CDR3 is built from 13 residues. The V end was cut by 2 bases, the J end by 0 bases, with 7 bases between. The V gene's germline CDR1 is GTSNPN and CDR2 SVGIG (reference sequence). Written as DNA, the CDR3 is TGTGCCTGGAGTAGGATGTACCAAGAGACCCAGTACTTC. Amino acid sequence: CAWSRMYQETQYF.

This clonotype was recorded many times. The chain couples TRBV28 to TRBJ1-5; D possibly corresponds to TRBD1 (6 bases). This CDR3 comprises 16 residues. CDR1 and CDR2 from the germline V gene are MDHEN and SYDVKM. V lost 2 bases and J lost 9, with 20 bases in between. CDR3 loop: CASSLTGTTTMSPQHF. The CDR3 DNA reads as TGTGCCAGCAGTTTAACCGGGACAACCACCATGTCGCCCCAGCATTTT. Combining the CDR3 with reference TRBV28 and TRBJ1-5 gives the whole variable domain DVKVTQSSRYLVKRTGEKVFLECVQDMDHENMFWYRQDPGLGLRLIYFSYDVKMKEKGDIPEGYSVSREKKERFSLILESASTNQTSMYLCASSLTGTTTMSPQHFGDGTRLSIL.

This clonotype was detected a few times. The chain has TRBV12-3 or TRBV12-4 and TRBJ2-5, with D possibly TRBD1 on 6 matching bases. The CDR3 totals 14 residues. Deletions cut 7 bases from V and 5 bases from J, with 17 bases between. CDR3 sequence (DNA): TGTGCCAGCAAAGAGCAGGGGAATTCGGAGACCCAGTACTTC. Translated, it gives CASKEQGNSETQYF.

As regards this clonotype: A read error may account for a junction end that differs from germline. The chain joins TRBV24-1 to TRBJ1-1; unclear D gene. Germline CDR1 is KGHDR and CDR2 is SFDVKD. This CDR3 is built from 13 residues. The CDR3: CASSGWENTEAFF. For the CDR3, the DNA is TGTGCCAGCAGTGGGTGGGAGAACACTGAAGCTTTCTTT.

In its sample, this clonotype was seen many times. Written as DNA, the CDR3 is TGTGCCTGGAGTGTCTATAGCGGGTTATCAGCCAAAAACATTCAGTACTTC. Protein sequence: CAWSVYSGLSAKNIQYF. This chain links TRBV30 with TRBJ2-4; 7 bases are shared with TRBD2. Germline lookup yields CDR1 GTSNPN and CDR2 SVGIG (reference sequence). The J segment lost 0 bases and the V segment lost 0 bases, leaving 8 bases of the junction unmatched. CDR3 length: 17 amino acids.

This clonotype was picked up many times. This sequence joins TRBV20-1 and TRBJ2-7; 12 bases are shared with TRBD2. The germline CDR1 and CDR2 sequences are DFQATT and SNEGSKA (reference sequence). CDR3 length: 16 amino acids. V shed 3 bases and J 1 base; nucleotides not matched to a gene: 7. The chain's CDR3 is CSASRLAGGGSYEQYF. In DNA, the CDR3 is TGCAGTGCTAGTAGGCTAGCGGGAGGGGGTTCCTACGAGCAGTACTTC.

This clonotype was detected many times. The chain employs TRBV19 and TRBJ1-6, with 10 bases identical to TRBD1. Germline lookup yields CDR1 LNHDA and CDR2 SQIVND (reference sequence). V shed 4 bases, J shed 9 bases, and the junction held 0 bases outside the gene matches. The CDR3 covers 13 residues. The CDR3 sequence: CASSRDRGSPLHF. CDR3 nucleotides: TGTGCCAGTAGTAGGGACAGGGGTTCACCCCTCCACTTT.

This sequence joins TRBV6-1 and TRBJ2-3, with D possibly matching TRBD1 (6 bases). Per germline, CDR1 MNHNS and CDR2 SASEGT. The CDR3 consists of 15 residues. V lost 6 bases and J 7 bases, leaving 20 bases between the germline ends. CDR3 sequence reads: CASRNRDKRRNTQYF. In nucleotides, the CDR3 is TGTGCCAGCAGAAACAGGGACAAGCGTCGGAATACGCAGTATTTT.

This rearrangement joins TRBV12-3 or TRBV12-4 to TRBJ1-1; tentatively, D is TRBD1 (5 bases). V was pared by 4 bases and J by 0 bases, with 9 bases between. The CDR3 contains 14 residues. The CDR3 here is CASSSRGLNTEAFF. The CDR3 nucleotides read TGTGCCAGCAGTTCCCGGGGCCTGAACACTGAAGCTTTCTTT.

This clonotype was counted ten times or more. The CDR3 protein is CASSLTDVPGELFF. CDR3 sequence (DNA): TGCGCCAGCAGTTTAACAGACGTCCCGGGGGAGCTGTTTTTT. The rearrangement joins TRBV10-1 to TRBJ2-2; the D is unclear. V was cut by 5 bases and J by 8 bases, with 15 bases left in between. The CDR3 is 14 residues long. CDR1 and CDR2 from the germline V gene are WNHNN and SYGVQD (reference sequence).

This clonotype showed up many times. J is TRBJ1-1 and V is TRBV2, with TRBD1 as a possible D gene (5 bases). Germline values: CDR1 SNHLY, CDR2 FYNNEI. V lost 6 bases, J lost 0 bases, and 11 bases lay in between. The CDR3 totals 14 residues. CDR3 protein: CASRTRGLNTEAFF. CDR3 coding DNA: TGTGCCAGCAGAACGCGGGGACTGAACACTGAAGCTTTCTTT. The whole variable domain, filled in from reference TRBV2 and TRBJ1-1, reads EPEVTQTPSHQVTQMGQEVILRCVPISNHLYFYWYRQILGQKVEFLVSFYNNEISEKSEIFDDQFSVERPDGSNFTLKIRSTKLEDSAMYFCASRTRGLNTEAFFGQGTRLTVV.

This clonotype was observed at least ten times. The chain has TRBV11-2 and TRBJ2-7, with 10 bases fitting TRBD2. CDR1 is SGHAT, CDR2 FQNNGV, per germline. V gave up 2 bases and J gave up 7 bases; unmatched junction bases: 8. The CDR3 runs to 15 residues. The CDR3 DNA is TGTGCCAGCAGCTTACAACTAGCGGGAACTTTGGAGCAGTACTTC. Protein product: CASSLQLAGTLEQYF.

This clonotype was found many times. This rearrangement joins TRBV20-1 to TRBJ2-5; TRBD1 aligns across 7 bases. V gave up 3 bases and J gave up 1 base; unmatched junction bases: 5. Germline CDR1 reads DFQATT; CDR2 reads SNEGSKA (reference sequence). The CDR3 spans 14 residues. For the CDR3, the DNA is TGCAGTGCTAGCAGCAGGGGGATCCAAGAGACCCAGTACTTC. Amino acids: CSASSRGIQETQYF.

This clonotype was picked up many times. In nucleotides, the CDR3 is TGTGCCAGTAGTCCTGGACTAGCGGGGACCACAGACACCGGGGAGCTGTTTTTT. Encoded protein: CASSPGLAGTTDTGELFF. The chain is built from TRBV19 and TRBJ2-2, with TRBD2 matching 12 bases. V was clipped by 5 bases and J by 3 bases; unmatched bases: 10. The CDR3 contains 18 residues. From germline, CDR1 is LNHDA and CDR2 SQIVND (reference sequence).

Turning to this clonotype: The conserved closing phenylalanine or tryptophan is absent in this CDR3, likely reflecting a read error. The chain carries TRBV20-1 and TRBJ2-2; 11 bases agree with TRBD2. This CDR3 has 17 residues. The germline gives CDR1 DFQATT, CDR2 SNEGSKA (reference sequence). With V trimmed by 6 bases and J by 2 bases, 11 bases remained unmatched. CDR3 region: CSARRGSGRGNTGELFL. CDR3 DNA sequence: TGCAGTGCCCGAAGGGGTAGCGGGAGGGGAAACACCGGGGAGCTGTTTCTT.

This clonotype was found a few times. CDR3: CASVVGANSPLHF. CDR3 bases: TGTGCCAGCGTTGTAGGGGCAAATTCACCCCTCCACTTT. The V and J genes are TRBV6-5 and TRBJ1-6; D possibly corresponds to TRBD1 (5 bases). Germline loops: CDR1 MNHEY, CDR2 SVGAGI. CDR3 size: 13 residues. V was trimmed by 8 bases and J by 7 bases, leaving 12 bases between them.

This clonotype was counted only a few times. The J gene is TRBJ1-2, the V gene TRBV30, with no clear D. This CDR3 has 13 residues. V lost 0 bases and J lost 0, with 5 bases in between. From germline, CDR1 is GTSNPN and CDR2 SVGIG (reference sequence). The CDR3 DNA reads TGTGCCTGGAGTGTCCAAGCTAACTATGGCTACACCTTC. Protein product: CAWSVQANYGYTF.